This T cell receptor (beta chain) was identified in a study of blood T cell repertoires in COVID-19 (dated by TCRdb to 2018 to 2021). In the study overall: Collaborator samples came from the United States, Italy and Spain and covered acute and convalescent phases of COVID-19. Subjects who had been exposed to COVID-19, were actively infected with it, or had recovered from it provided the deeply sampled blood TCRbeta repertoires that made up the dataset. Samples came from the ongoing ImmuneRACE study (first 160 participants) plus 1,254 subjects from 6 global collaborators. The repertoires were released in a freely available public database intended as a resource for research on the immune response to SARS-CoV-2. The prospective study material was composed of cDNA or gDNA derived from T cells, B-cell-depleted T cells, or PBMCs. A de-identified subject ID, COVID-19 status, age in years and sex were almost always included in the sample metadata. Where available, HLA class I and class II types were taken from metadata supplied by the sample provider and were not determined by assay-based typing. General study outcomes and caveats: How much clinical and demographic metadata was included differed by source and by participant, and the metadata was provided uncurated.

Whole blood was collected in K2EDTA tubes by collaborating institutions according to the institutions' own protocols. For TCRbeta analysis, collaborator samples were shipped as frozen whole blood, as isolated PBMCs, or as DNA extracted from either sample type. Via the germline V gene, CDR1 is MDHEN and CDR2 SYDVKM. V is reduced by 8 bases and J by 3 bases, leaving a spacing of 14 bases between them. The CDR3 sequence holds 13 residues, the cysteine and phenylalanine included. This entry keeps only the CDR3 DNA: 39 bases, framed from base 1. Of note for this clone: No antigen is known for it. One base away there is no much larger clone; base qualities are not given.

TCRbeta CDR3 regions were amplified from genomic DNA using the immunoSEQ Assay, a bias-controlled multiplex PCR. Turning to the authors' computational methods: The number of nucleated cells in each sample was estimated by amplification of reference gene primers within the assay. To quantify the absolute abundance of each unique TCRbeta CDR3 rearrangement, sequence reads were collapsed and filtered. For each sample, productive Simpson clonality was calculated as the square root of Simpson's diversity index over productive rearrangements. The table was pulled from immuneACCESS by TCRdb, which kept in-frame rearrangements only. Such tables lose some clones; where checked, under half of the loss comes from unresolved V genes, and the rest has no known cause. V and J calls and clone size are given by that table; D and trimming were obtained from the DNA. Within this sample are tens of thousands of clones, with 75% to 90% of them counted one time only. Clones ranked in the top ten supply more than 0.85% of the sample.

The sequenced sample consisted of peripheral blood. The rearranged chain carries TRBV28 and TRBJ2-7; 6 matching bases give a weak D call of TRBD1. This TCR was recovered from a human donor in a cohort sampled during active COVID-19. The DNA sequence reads TGTGCCAGCTTACAGGGTAATGGCTACGAGCAGTACTTC. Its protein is CASLQGNGYEQYF.